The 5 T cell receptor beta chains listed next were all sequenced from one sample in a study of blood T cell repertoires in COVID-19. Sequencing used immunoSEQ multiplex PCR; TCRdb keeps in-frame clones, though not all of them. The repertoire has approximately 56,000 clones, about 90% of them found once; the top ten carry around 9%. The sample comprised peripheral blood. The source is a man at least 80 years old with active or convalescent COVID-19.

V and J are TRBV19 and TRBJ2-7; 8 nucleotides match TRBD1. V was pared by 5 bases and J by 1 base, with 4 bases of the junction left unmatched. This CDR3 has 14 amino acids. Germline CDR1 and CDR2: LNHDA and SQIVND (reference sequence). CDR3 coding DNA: TGTGCCAGTAGTCAGGGGGCTGTATCCTACGAGCAGTACTTC. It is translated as CASSQGAVSYEQYF.

CDR3 in DNA: TGTGCCAGCAGTCCTCTAACAGGGGCCAGGGAGACCCAGTACTTC. Its protein product is CASSPLTGARETQYF. The chain is built from TRBV25-1 and TRBJ2-5; 7 positions match TRBD1. After removal of 5 bases from V and 5 bases from J, the junction contained 11 bases not matched to a gene. The CDR3 extends over 15 amino acids. Per germline, CDR1 MGHDK and CDR2 SYGVNS. The variable domain in full, with the rest retrieved from reference TRBV25-1 and TRBJ2-5, is EADIYQTPRYLVIGTGKKITLECSQTMGHDKMYWYQQDPGMELHLIHYSYGVNSTEKGDLSSESTVSRIRTEHFPLTLESARPSHTSQYLCASSPLTGARETQYFGPGTRLLVL.

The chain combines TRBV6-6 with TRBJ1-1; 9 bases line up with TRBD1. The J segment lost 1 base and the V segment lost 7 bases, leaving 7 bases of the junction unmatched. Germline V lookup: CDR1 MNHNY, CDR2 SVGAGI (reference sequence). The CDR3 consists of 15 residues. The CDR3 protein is CASNNLGQGNTEAFF. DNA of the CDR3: TGTGCCAGCAACAACCTGGGACAGGGGAACACTGAAGCTTTCTTT.

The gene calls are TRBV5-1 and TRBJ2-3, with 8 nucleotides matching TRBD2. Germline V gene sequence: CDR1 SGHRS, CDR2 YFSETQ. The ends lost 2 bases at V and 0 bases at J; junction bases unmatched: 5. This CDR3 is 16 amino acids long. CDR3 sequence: CASSLFSGVSTDTQYF. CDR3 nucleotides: TGCGCCAGCAGCTTATTTAGCGGGGTTAGCACAGATACGCAGTATTTT.

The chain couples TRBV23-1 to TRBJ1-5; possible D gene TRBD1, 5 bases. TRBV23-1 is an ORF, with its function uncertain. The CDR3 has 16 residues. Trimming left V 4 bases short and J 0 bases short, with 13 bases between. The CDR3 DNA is TGCGCCAGCAGTCCCGACAGTCTCTATAGCAATCAGCCCCAGCATTTT. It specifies CASSPDSLYSNQPQHF.